These 18 T cell receptor beta chains were sequenced from one sample in a study of T cell changes during pregnancy in multiple sclerosis. Sequencing used immunoSEQ multiplex PCR; TCRdb keeps in-frame clones, though not all of them. The repertoire holds around 40,000 clones, with more than 85% as singletons. Source: CD4+ T cells from peripheral blood mononuclear cells, taken in the second trimester of pregnancy. These receptor sequences come from a female donor with multiple sclerosis, enrolled in a pregnancy study.

The chain is built from TRBV6-1 and TRBJ2-4, with a weak D call TRBD1 (6 bases). Germline CDR1 reads MNHNS; CDR2 reads SASEGT. The CDR3 is made up of 15 amino acids. V lost 6 bases to trimming and J lost 3 bases, with 15 bases between them. The CDR3 reads CASSADRFSKNIQYF. CDR3 in DNA: TGTGCCAGCAGCGCCGACAGGTTCAGCAAAAACATTCAGTACTTC.

The rearrangement uses TRBV6-1 and TRBJ1-5; D gene ambiguous. Trimming pared 0 bases from V and 0 bases from J, leaving 9 bases between. This CDR3 has 16 residues. Germline V lookup: CDR1 MNHNS, CDR2 SASEGT. The CDR3 sequence: CASSEAAGYSNQPQHF. The CDR3, as DNA: TGTGCCAGCAGTGAAGCGGCAGGTTATAGCAATCAGCCCCAGCATTTT.

The rearrangement links TRBV29-1 to TRBJ1-1; 7 positions match TRBD1. Germline trimming cut 5 bases from V and 1 base from J; bases unmatched to any gene: 7. This CDR3 has 14 amino acids. Germline V gives CDR1 SQVTM, CDR2 ANQGSEA. Here the CDR3 reads CSVKGGHPNTEAFF. As DNA, the CDR3 is TGCAGCGTTAAAGGGGGCCACCCGAACACTGAAGCTTTCTTT.

The chain recombines TRBV6-5 with TRBJ2-7; 9 positions agree with TRBD1. V dropped 4 bases and J dropped 5; count of bases not matched to a gene: 9. The CDR3 has 15 amino acids. Germline V gene lookup returns CDR1 MNHEY and CDR2 SVGAGI. CDR3 sequence: CASSSDRDRVHEQYF. CDR3 DNA: TGTGCCAGCAGTTCCGACCGGGACAGGGTCCACGAGCAGTACTTC.

The V call is TRBV2, the J call TRBJ1-4; maybe TRBD1 (6 bases). The CDR3 runs 16 residues. Trimming pared 5 bases from V and 8 bases from J, leaving 21 bases between. Germline CDR1 reads SNHLY; CDR2 reads FYNNEI. CDR3 in amino acids: CASSFLVTGPQEKLFF. CDR3 sequence (DNA): TGTGCCAGCAGTTTTCTCGTGACAGGTCCTCAGGAAAAACTGTTTTTT.

The V call is TRBV4-3, the J call TRBJ2-5, with D possibly TRBD1 on 5 matching bases. Germline V gene lookup returns CDR1 LGHNA and CDR2 YSLEER. Between the trimmed V and J ends, which lost 4 bases and 5 bases, there was a span of 14 bases. CDR3 length: 14 amino acids. CDR3 region: CASSPRMGHETQYF. In DNA, the CDR3 is TGCGCCAGCAGCCCGCGTATGGGGCACGAGACCCAGTACTTC.

The genes are TRBV19 and TRBJ1-1; 7 nucleotides line up with TRBD1. Germline V gene data show CDR1 as LNHDA and CDR2 as SQIVND (reference sequence). After removal of 6 bases from V and 1 base from J, the junction contained 2 bases not matched to a gene. This CDR3 is built from 13 residues. CDR3: CASRDRSNTEAFF. The CDR3 DNA follows: TGTGCCAGTAGGGACAGGTCGAACACTGAAGCTTTCTTT.

This clone has only one observation. This rearrangement joins TRBV7-2 to TRBJ1-2, with 8 bases lining up with TRBD1. The germline V gene encodes CDR1 SGHTA and CDR2 FQGNSA. The V and J ends lost 1 base and 8 bases, in that order; junction bases with no gene match: 15. This CDR3 has 17 residues. This CDR3 reads CASSLVVATGESRGYTF. The CDR3 DNA is TGTGCCAGCAGCTTAGTGGTCGCGACAGGGGAATCTCGCGGCTACACCTTC.

The rearrangement joins TRBV29-1 to TRBJ2-7; no firm D call. This CDR3 has 11 residues. V gave up 3 bases and J gave up 3 bases, with 6 bases separating them. From germline, CDR1 is SQVTM and CDR2 ANQGSEA. CDR3 sequence (DNA): TGCAGCGTTGAGACATACTACGAGCAGTACTTC. Its translation: CSVETYYEQYF.

The count of this clone is one. V is TRBV7-2 and J is TRBJ2-3; unclear D gene. Germline V CDR1 and CDR2: SGHTA, FQGNSA. There are 14 residues in the CDR3. Trimming removed 0 bases from V and 2 bases from J, with 6 bases in between. The CDR3 protein is CASSLAQHTDTQYF. The DNA of the CDR3 is TGTGCCAGCAGCTTAGCACAGCACACAGATACGCAGTATTTT.

The chain combines TRBV4-2 with TRBJ2-2; D perhaps matches TRBD1 (6 bases). V was clipped by 2 bases and J by 4 bases, with 23 bases between them. Looked up from germline, CDR1 is LGHNA and CDR2 is YNFKEQ. The CDR3 is 19 amino acids. The CDR3 region is CASSQLTGGVTGVTGELFF. CDR3 nucleotides: TGTGCCAGCAGCCAACTGACAGGAGGTGTCACCGGGGTCACCGGGGAGCTGTTTTTT.

The rearrangement links TRBV10-3 to TRBJ1-1; 7 bases match TRBD1. V was clipped by 7 bases and J by 4 bases; unmatched bases: 6. The CDR3 contains 13 residues. Germline loops: CDR1 ENHRY, CDR2 SYGVKD. The CDR3 protein is CAITPAGGTEAFF. The CDR3 DNA reads TGTGCCATCACGCCTGCAGGGGGCACTGAAGCTTTCTTT.

J is TRBJ1-1 and V is TRBV7-9; no firm D call. The CDR3 has 14 amino acids. Trimming stripped 5 bases from V and 11 bases from J, with 21 bases between. The germline CDR1 and CDR2 sequences are SEHNR and FQNEAQ (reference sequence). CDR3 nucleotide sequence: TGTGCCAGCAGCAACAAAAGAAATCACGCGGGGGCTTTCTTT. As protein: CASSNKRNHAGAFF. Using reference TRBV7-9 and TRBJ1-1 for the parts outside the CDR3, the full variable domain is DTGVSQNPRHKITKRGQNVTFRCDPISEHNRLYWYRQTLGQGPEFLTYFQNEAQLEKSRLLSDRFSAERPKGSFSTLEIQRTEQGDSAMYLCASSNKRNHAGAFFGQGTRLTVV.

The V and J genes are TRBV10-1 and TRBJ2-5, with 10 bases fitting TRBD2. J was trimmed by 1 base and V by 7 bases; bases with no gene match: 6. This CDR3 region has 15 residues. Germline V gene lookup returns CDR1 WNHNN and CDR2 SYGVQD (reference sequence). The CDR3 DNA sequence: TGCGCCAGCACCTCCGGGACTAGCGCCCAAGAGACCCAGTACTTC. Translation gives CASTSGTSAQETQYF.

The J gene is TRBJ2-5, the V gene TRBV7-8; weak D call: TRBD1 (6 bases). V was trimmed by 5 bases and J by 5 bases, leaving 12 bases between them. This CDR3 contains 13 residues. Looked up from germline, CDR1 is SGHVS and CDR2 is FQNEAQ. The CDR3 DNA sequence: TGTGCCAGCAGCAACAGGGTCCGTGAGACCCAGTACTTC. Amino acid sequence: CASSNRVRETQYF.

The J gene is TRBJ1-1, the V gene TRBV5-6; TRBD1 is a possible D gene (5 bases). Germline V CDR1 and CDR2: SGHDT, YYEEEE. Between the trimmed V and J ends, which lost 4 bases and 1 base, there was a span of 11 bases. The CDR3 length is 14 residues. The CDR3 sequence is CASSPVDKNTEAFF. DNA for the CDR3: TGTGCCAGCAGCCCGGTGGACAAGAACACTGAAGCTTTCTTT. Full variable domain (outside the CDR3, taken from reference TRBV5-6 and TRBJ1-1): DAGVTQSPTHLIKTRGQQVTLRCSPKSGHDTVSWYQQALGQGPQFIFQYYEEEERQRGNFPDRFSGHQFPNYSSELNVNALLLGDSALYLCASSPVDKNTEAFFGQGTRLTVV.

The chain links TRBV9 to TRBJ2-5, with 9 bases lining up with TRBD1. Per the germline V gene, CDR1 is SGDLS and CDR2 is YYNGEE. The CDR3 sequence is 19 residues long. The ends lost 4 bases at V and 2 bases at J; junction bases unmatched: 18. The CDR3 sequence: CASSPRSKPGTGFQETQYF. DNA of the CDR3: TGTGCCAGCAGCCCGCGATCAAAGCCAGGGACAGGGTTTCAAGAGACCCAGTACTTC.

The J gene is TRBJ2-7, the V gene TRBV30; 8 nucleotides agree with TRBD2. The CDR3 is 11 residues long. Germline lookup yields CDR1 GTSNPN and CDR2 SVGIG (reference sequence). J was trimmed by 6 bases and V by 5 bases; bases with no gene match: 3. The CDR3 nucleotides read TGTGCCTGGGCCCGGGGGGGCGAGCAGTACTTC. It yields the protein CAWARGGEQYF.